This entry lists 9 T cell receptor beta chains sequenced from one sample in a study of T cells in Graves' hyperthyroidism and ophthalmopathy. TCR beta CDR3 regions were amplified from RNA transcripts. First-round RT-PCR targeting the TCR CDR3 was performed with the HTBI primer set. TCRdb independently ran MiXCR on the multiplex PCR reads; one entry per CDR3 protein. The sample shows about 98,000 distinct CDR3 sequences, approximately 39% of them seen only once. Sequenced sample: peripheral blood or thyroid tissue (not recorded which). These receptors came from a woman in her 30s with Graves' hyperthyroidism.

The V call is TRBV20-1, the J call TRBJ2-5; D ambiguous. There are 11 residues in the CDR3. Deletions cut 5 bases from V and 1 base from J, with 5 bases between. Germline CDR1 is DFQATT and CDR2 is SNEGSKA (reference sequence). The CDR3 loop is CSADLQETQYF. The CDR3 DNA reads TGCAGTGCTGACCTCCAAGAGACCCAGTACTTC.

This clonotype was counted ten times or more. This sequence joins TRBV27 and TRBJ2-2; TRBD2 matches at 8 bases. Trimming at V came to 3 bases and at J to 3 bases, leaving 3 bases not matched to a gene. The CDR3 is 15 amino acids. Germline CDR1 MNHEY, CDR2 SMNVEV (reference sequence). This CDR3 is CASSLNGGDTGELFF. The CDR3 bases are TGTGCCAGCAGTTTGAACGGGGGGGACACCGGGGAGCTGTTTTTT.

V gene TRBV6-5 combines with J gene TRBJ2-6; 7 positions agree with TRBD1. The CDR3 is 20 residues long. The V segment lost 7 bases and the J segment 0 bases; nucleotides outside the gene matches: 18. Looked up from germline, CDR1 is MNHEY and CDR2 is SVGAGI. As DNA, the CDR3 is TGTGCCAGCAACCCCAGGGGGTGGGTGGGAGCCCCCTCTGGGGCCAACGTCCTGACTTTC. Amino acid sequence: CASNPRGWVGAPSGANVLTF.

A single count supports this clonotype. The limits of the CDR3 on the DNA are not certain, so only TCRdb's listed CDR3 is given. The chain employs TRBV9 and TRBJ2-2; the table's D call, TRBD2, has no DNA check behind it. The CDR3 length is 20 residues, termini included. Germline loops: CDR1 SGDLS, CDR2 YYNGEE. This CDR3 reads CASSLTSGASYEQYFGELFF.

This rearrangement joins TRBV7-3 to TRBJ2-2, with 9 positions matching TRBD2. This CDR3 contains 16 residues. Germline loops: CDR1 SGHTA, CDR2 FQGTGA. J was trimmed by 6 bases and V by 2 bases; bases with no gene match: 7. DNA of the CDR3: TGTGCCAGCAGCTTAGTGCCTAGCGGGAAAGCCGGGGAGCTGTTTTTT. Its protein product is CASSLVPSGKAGELFF.

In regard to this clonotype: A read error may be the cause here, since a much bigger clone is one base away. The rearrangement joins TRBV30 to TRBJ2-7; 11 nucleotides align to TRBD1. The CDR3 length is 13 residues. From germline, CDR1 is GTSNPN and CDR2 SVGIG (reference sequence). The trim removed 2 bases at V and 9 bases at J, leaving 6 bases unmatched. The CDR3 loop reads CAWSSGQGASQYF. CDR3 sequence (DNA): TGTGCCTGGAGTTCTGGACAGGGGGCATCGCAGTACTTC.

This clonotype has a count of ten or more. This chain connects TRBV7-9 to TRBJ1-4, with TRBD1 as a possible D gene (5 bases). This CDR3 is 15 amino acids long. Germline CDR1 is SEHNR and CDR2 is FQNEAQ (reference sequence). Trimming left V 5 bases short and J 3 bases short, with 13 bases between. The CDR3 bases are TGTGCCAGCAGCAGGTCGTGGGGGGCTAATGAAAAACTGTTTTTT. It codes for CASSRSWGANEKLFF. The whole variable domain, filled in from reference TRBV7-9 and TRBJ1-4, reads DTGVSQNPRHKITKRGQNVTFRCDPISEHNRLYWYRQTLGQGPEFLTYFQNEAQLEKSRLLSDRFSAERPKGSFSTLEIQRTEQGDSAMYLCASSRSWGANEKLFFGSGTQLSVL.

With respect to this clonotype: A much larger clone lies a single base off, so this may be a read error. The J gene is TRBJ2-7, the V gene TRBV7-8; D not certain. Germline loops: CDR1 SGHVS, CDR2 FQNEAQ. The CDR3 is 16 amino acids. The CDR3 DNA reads TGCGCCAGCAGCCCTAGATCGGAGTTGTCGGTCTACGAGCAGTACTTC. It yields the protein CASSPRSELSVYEQYF.

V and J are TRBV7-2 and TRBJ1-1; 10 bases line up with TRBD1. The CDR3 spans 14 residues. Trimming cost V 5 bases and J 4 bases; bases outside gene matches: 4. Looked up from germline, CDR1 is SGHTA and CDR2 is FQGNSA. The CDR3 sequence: CASSVWTGGTEAFF. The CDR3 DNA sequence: TGTGCCAGCAGCGTCTGGACAGGGGGCACTGAAGCTTTCTTT.